This TCR beta chain is drawn from a study of post-analysis software for immune sequencing data. Germline V gives CDR1 LGHDT, CDR2 YNNKEL (reference sequence). The ends were cut back, 1 base at V and 5 bases at J, with 20 bases in the middle. The CDR3 extends over 17 amino acids. Unique molecular identifiers featured in each of the TCR beta cDNA libraries. TCRdb used MiXCR to reprocess the PCR reads, holding one entry per CDR3 protein. Of roughly 580,000 distinct CDR3 sequences listed, 44% are singletons. Study results and limitations: In patients, TRBV5-6, TRBV5-1 and TRBV20-1 belonged to five TRBV segments found more frequently than in controls.

Of note for this clonotype: Its antigen remains unidentified.

This clonotype originated in a girl between 5 and 17 years old with multiple sclerosis. The sample consisted of blood. This chain links TRBV3-1 with TRBJ2-5; D perhaps matches TRBD1 (5 bases). DNA of the CDR3: TGTGCCAGCAGCCAAGTGGGTGGAGCACTAAAGGGGGAGACCCAGTACTTC. Translation: CASSQVGGALKGETQYF.